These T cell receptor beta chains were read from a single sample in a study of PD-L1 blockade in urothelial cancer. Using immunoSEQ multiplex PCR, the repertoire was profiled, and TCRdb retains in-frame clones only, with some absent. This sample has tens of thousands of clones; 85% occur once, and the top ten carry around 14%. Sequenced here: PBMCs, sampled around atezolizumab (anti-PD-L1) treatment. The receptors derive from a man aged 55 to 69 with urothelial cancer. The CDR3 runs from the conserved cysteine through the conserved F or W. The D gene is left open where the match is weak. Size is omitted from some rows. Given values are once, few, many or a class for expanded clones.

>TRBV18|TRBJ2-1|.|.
TGTGCCAGCTCACCACCGGGTGGGGGCACCTACAATGAGCAGTTCTTC
CASSPPGGGTYNEQFF
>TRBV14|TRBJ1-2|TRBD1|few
TGTGCCAGCAGCGTACAGGGGTACTATGGCTACACCTTC
CASSVQGYYGYTF
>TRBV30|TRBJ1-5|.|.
TGTGCCTGGAGTTCGGGGTTCCATAGCAATCAGCCCCAGCATTTT
CAWSSGFHSNQPQHF
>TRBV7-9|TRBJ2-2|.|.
TGTGCCAGCAGCCCCATAGCGGAGAACACCGGGGAGCTGTTTTTT
CASSPIAENTGELFF
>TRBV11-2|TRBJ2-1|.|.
TGTGCCAGCAGCCCCGGGAACTACAATGAGCAGTTCTTC
CASSPGNYNEQFF
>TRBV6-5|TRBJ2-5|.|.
TGTGCCAGCAGTTACTCGCCAGGAGAGACCCAGTACTTC
CASSYSPGETQYF
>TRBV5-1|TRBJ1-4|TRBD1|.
TGCGCCAGCACCCTACTGGGACAGGCTAATGAAAAACTGTTTTTT
CASTLLGQANEKLFF
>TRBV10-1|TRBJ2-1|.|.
TGCGCCAGCAGTATTCTGCAGGGGACGTCCAATGAGCAGTTCTTC
CASSILQGTSNEQFF
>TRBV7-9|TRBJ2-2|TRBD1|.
TGTGCCAGCAGCGTGGGGACAGGGGCTTGGACCGGGGAGCTGTTTTTT
CASSVGTGAWTGELFF
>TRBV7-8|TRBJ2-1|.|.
TGTGCCAGCAGCGATAGGGGGACTACGAATGCGTTCTTC
CASSDRGTTNAFF
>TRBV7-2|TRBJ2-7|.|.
TGTGCCAGCAGCTTAAAACCTATCTCCGGGGGCTACGAGCAGTACTTC
CASSLKPISGGYEQYF
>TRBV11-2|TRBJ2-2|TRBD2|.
TGTGCCAGCAGCCCGTTCCCTGCGGGAGGGCGAAGGGCCGGGGAGCTGTTTTTT
CASSPFPAGGRRAGELFF
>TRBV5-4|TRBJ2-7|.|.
TGTGCCAGCAGCTTGGGACAGGCGGTAGTTAGCCTCGGCGAGCAGTACTTC
CASSLGQAVVSLGEQYF
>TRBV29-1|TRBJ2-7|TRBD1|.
TGCAGCGTTGCAATGGGGACAGGGGTCTACGAGCAGTACTTC
CSVAMGTGVYEQYF
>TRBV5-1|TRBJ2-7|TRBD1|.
TGCGCCAGCAGCCCCGGACAGGGACGCTCCTACGAGCAGTACTTC
CASSPGQGRSYEQYF
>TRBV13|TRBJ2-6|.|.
TGTGCCAGCAGCTTACGTCCAGGTGTGGGCTCTGGGGCCAACGTCCTGACTTTC
CASSLRPGVGSGANVLTF
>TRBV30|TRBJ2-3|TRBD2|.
TGTGCCTGGAGTGGTGGCGGGGGGGCGCATACGCAGTATTTT
CAWSGGGGAHTQYF
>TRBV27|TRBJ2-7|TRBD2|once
TGTGCCAGCAGTAAGGGACTAGCCGTCGAGCAGTACTTC
CASSKGLAVEQYF
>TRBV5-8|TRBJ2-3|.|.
TGTGCCAGCAGCTTGGCTAGCGGCACAGATACGCAGTATTTT
CASSLASGTDTQYF
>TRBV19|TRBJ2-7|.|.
TGTGCCAGTAGTAAGTTACGGGACACTAATTACGAGCAGTACTTC
CASSKLRDTNYEQYF
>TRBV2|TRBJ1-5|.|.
TGTGCCAGCAGTGTCAGGGGCAAATATAGCAATCAGCCCCAGCATTTT
CASSVRGKYSNQPQHF
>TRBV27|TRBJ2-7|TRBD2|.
TGTGCCAGCAGGACCCGGCCGGGGGGGGTGAGCTCCTACGAGCAGTACTTC
CASRTRPGGVSSYEQYF
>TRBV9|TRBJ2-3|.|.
TGTGCCAGCAGCGTTAATCAACTAGTGGGGGATACGCAGTATTTT
CASSVNQLVGDTQYF
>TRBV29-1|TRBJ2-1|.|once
TGCAGCGTTGGGTCGGGGTGGGCCAATGAGCAGTTCTTC
CSVGSGWANEQFF
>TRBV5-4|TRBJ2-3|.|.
TGTGCCAGCCACCTTCTCCGGCGGGGACGCACAGATACGCAGTATTTT
CASHLLRRGRTDTQYF
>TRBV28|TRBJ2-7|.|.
TGTGCCAGCACCGGAACTAGATACGAGCAGTACTTC
CASTGTRYEQYF
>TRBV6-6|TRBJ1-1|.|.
TGTGCCAGCAGTAGCGGCCAGAACACTGAAGCTTTCTTT
CASSSGQNTEAFF
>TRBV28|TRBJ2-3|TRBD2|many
TGTGCCAGCAGTTCACTAGCGGGAGGCGGTGCAGATACGCAGTATTTT
CASSSLAGGGADTQYF
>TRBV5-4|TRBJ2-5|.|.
TGTGCCAGCAGCCAAACCGGGACTCAAGAGACCCAGTACTTC
CASSQTGTQETQYF
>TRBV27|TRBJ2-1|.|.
TGTGCCAGCAGTTTATCCTATTACAATGAGCAGTTCTTC
CASSLSYYNEQFF
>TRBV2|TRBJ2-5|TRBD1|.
TGTGCCAGCAGCCACAATCAGGACAGGAAAGAGACCCAGTACTTC
CASSHNQDRKETQYF
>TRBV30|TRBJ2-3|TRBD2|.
TGTGCCTGGGGTAGCGGGGGGGCGACAGATACGCAGTATTTT
CAWGSGGATDTQYF
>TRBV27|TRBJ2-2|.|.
TGTGCCAGCAGTTTAATCGGGGAGACCGGGGAGCTGTTTTTT
CASSLIGETGELFF
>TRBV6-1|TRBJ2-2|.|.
TGTGCCAGCCGACCCATAGGGGACACCGGGGAGCTGTTTTTT
CASRPIGDTGELFF
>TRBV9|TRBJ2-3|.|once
TGTGCCAGCAGCGTAGTAGCGGAGGACACAGATACGCAGTATTTT
CASSVVAEDTDTQYF
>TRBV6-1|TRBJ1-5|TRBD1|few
TGTGCCAGCATCAGGGGACAGGGTAACAATCAGCCCCAGCATTTT
CASIRGQGNNQPQHF
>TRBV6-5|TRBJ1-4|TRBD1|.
TGTGCCAGCAGAACGGGACAGCTAGAAAAACTGTTTTTT
CASRTGQLEKLFF
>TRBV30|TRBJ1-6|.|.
TGTGCCTGGGGCGGGGGCGAAGCCCTCCACTTT
CAWGGGEALHF
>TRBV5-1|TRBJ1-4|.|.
TGCGCCAGCAGCTTAGAGGGAGCAACTAATGAAAAACTGTTTTTT
CASSLEGATNEKLFF
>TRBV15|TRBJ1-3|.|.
TGTGCCACCAGCAGAGTCAGTAATTCCGGGAACACCATATATTTT
CATSRVSNSGNTIYF
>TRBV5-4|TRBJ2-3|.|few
TGTGCCAGCAGCTTGGGCCAGGGTCGCACAGATACGCAGTATTTT
CASSLGQGRTDTQYF
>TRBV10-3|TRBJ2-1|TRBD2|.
TGTGCCATCAGTGAGTCGAGGGGGACTAGTGGGAGGAATGAGCAGTTCTTC
CAISESRGTSGRNEQFF
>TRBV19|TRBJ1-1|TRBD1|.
TGTGCCAGTAGTACGAGGACAGGGGGCACTGAAGCTTTCTTT
CASSTRTGGTEAFF
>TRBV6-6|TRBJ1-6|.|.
TGTGCCAGCAACAATAGAGAGTATAGCTCACCCCTCCACTTT
CASNNREYSSPLHF
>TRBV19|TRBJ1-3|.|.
TGTGCCAGCCGGGGAGTATCCCCAATCTCTGGAAACACCATATATTTT
CASRGVSPISGNTIYF
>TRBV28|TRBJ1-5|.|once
TGTGCCAGCAGTCTACCTCCCTGGGGGGAGGGGATCAATCAGCCCCAGCATTTT
CASSLPPWGEGINQPQHF
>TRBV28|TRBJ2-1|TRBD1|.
TGTGCCAGCCGGGACAGCTCCTACAATGAGCAGTTCTTC
CASRDSSYNEQFF
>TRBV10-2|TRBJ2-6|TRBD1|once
TGCGCCAGCAGCCCCGGGACAGGGATGACTGGCTACTTATCTGGGGCCAACGTCCTGACTTTC
CASSPGTGMTGYLSGANVLTF
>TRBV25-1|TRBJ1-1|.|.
TGTGCCAGCACCGGGAGGGTTCAGTGGTTTAGGCTGAACACTGAAGCTTTCTTT
CASTGRVQWFRLNTEAFF
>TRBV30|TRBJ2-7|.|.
TGTGCCTGGAGTGTAAGGTTCGTGGGCAGGGCCTTTGCGGGAATTTACGAGCAGTACTTC
CAWSVRFVGRAFAGIYEQYF
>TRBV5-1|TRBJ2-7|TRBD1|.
TGCGCCAGCAGCTTTCGGGACAGGGGTCACGAGCAGTACTTC
CASSFRDRGHEQYF
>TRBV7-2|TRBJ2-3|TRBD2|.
TGTGCCAGCAGCCTCCTAGCGGCACTCACAGATACGCAGTATTTT
CASSLLAALTDTQYF
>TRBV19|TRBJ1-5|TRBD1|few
TGTGCCAGTAGTATCTGGGACAGGGCAGATCAGCCCCAGCATTTT
CASSIWDRADQPQHF
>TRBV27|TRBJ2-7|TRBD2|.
TGTGCCAGCAGTTTGGGACTAGCGTGGGAGCAGTACTTC
CASSLGLAWEQYF
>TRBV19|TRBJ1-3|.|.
TGTGCCAGTAGTACCAGCGATGGAAACACCATATATTTT
CASSTSDGNTIYF
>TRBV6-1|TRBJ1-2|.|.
TGTGCCAGCAGTGGAGAGAGGTTTCTTTATGGCTACACCTTC
CASSGERFLYGYTF
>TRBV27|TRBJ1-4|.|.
TGTGCCAGCAGTTTATCTGGCCAGGGGTATGAAAAACTGTTTTTT
CASSLSGQGYEKLFF